A selection of T cell receptor beta chains follows, all from one sample in a study of CD8 T cells in ankylosing spondylitis. TCRdb itself ran the 5' RACE reads through MiXCR, one entry per CDR3 protein. The top ten clones hold 13% of a sample with 380,000 or so distinct CDR3 sequences, approximately 22% of them seen once. The sample was blood, either unsorted or a sorted T cell fraction (not recorded which). These receptors all come from a male donor with ankylosing spondylitis or in good health (not recorded which). CDR3s include the opening cysteine and the closing phenylalanine or tryptophan.

v_call | cdr3_aa
TRBV7-9 | CASSPQNPNEKLFF
TRBV2 | CASSEWGNGNQPQHF
TRBV4-1 | CASSQTSTSNYGYTF
TRBV2 | CASSAFYEQYF
TRBV12-3/TRBV12-4 | CASSPGRNYNEQFF
TRBV2 | CASSGYTHRAGANVLTF
TRBV12-3/TRBV12-4 | CASSPGKVTEAFF
TRBV18 | CASSPQAGDPLTKIQYF
TRBV11-2 | CASSLGRMRPDTQYF
TRBV13 | CASSSHYGMGGTEAFF
TRBV11-2 | CASTDSGTGRETQYF
TRBV9 | CASSVEGVSGELFF
TRBV7-6 | CASSSGQGLRAEQYF
TRBV7-9 | CASSLTTGDGYTF
TRBV5-6 | CASSLAPRSTDTQYF
TRBV15 | CATSNLNQPQHF
TRBV4-1 | CASSQVLWTRTNEKLFF
TRBV7-9 | CASSLPTGPYTQYF
TRBV29-1 | CSVEDGPWDSNGELFF
TRBV11-3 | CASSLASQGDEQFF
TRBV7-8 | CASSPPGVRSVYEQYF
TRBV19 | CASNPRVPPYNEQFF
TRBV4-2 | CATSGGGTDTQYF
TRBV27 | CASSWAGLNYGYTF
TRBV7-2 | CASSLGFQSSYNEQFF
TRBV12-3/TRBV12-4 | CASSFRDGTYEQYF
TRBV6-1 | CASSLNRGLFSGANVLTF
TRBV7-3 | CASSLFGTGVNEQFF
TRBV7-2 | CASSLGTDDTQYF
TRBV5-6 | CASILGQGRADTQYF
TRBV4-2 | CASSQSWTSGTDTQYF
TRBV10-1 | CASSESGLGEQFF
TRBV7-9 | CASSPPGGDRLYEQYF
TRBV2 | CASRGWGVGNQPQHF
TRBV4-1 | CASSPDRVLEQFF
TRBV5-1 | CASSSPSPGGTVVAVTEAFF
TRBV12-3/TRBV12-4 | CASSPISGQSYNEQFF